This paragraph reports one TCR beta chain. Other DNA sequences from this sample encode an identical CDR3 as well. The data belong to a study of blood T cell repertoires in COVID-19. CDR3 size: 13 residues. With V trimmed by 0 bases and J by 5 bases, 0 bases remained unmatched. Germline V gene lookup returns CDR1 LGHNA and CDR2 YSLEER. The data were produced by immunoSEQ multiplex PCR, yet TCRdb's version contains in-frame clones alone and is incomplete. The sample holds about 120,000 clones, 85% to 90% seen once. The rearrangement joins TRBV4-3 to TRBJ1-2; 7 positions agree with TRBD1. This receptor was taken from a woman aged 45 to 65 with acute or convalescent COVID-19. The sample was peripheral blood. The CDR3 protein is CASSQDRGYGYTF. Here the CDR3 DNA reads TGCGCCAGCAGCCAAGACAGGGGGTATGGCTACACCTTC.